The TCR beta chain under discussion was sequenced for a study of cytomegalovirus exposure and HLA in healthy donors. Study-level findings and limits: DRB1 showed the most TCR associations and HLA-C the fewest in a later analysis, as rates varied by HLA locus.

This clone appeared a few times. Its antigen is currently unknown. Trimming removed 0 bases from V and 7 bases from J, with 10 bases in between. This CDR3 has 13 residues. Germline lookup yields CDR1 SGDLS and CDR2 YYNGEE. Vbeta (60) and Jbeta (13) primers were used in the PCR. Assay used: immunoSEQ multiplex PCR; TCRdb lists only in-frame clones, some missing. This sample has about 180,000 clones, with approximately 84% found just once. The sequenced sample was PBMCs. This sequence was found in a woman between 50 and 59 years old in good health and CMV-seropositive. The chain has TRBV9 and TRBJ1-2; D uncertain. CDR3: CASSVARSGGYTF. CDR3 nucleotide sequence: TGTGCCAGCAGCGTAGCTAGGAGTGGTGGCTACACCTTC.